Sequencing of this TCR beta chain was carried out in a study of blood T cell repertoires in COVID-19. Background on the study: Specimens from acute and convalescent COVID-19 originated in the United States, Italy and Spain.

In the authors' workflow: Scientists estimated how many nucleated cells there were by amplifying reference gene primers. The method was immunoSEQ multiplex PCR; TCRdb's version includes in-frame clones alone and lacks a portion of them. V, J and clone size were drawn from that table, and D and trimming were deduced from the DNA. The sample includes approximately 350,000 clones, roughly 87% seen only once; the top ten take about 2.7%. Germline lookup yields CDR1 LGHDT and CDR2 YNNKEL (reference sequence). The CDR3 is 16 residues long. V lost 1 base and J lost 6; bases outside the gene matches: 9. V is TRBV3-1 (or the pseudogene TRBV3-2) and J is TRBJ2-4, with 7 bases aligning to TRBD2. Material for sequencing was PBMCs or T cells enriched from blood (not recorded which). The sequence derives from a woman aged 25 to 39 who had recovered from COVID-19. CDR3 protein: CASSQAPRGGGNIQYF. The CDR3 nucleotides read TGTGCCAGCAGCCAAGCCCCTCGCGGGGGTGGAAACATTCAGTACTTC.